The TCR beta chain under discussion was sequenced for a study of shared clonotypes between healthy human individuals. Study context: The donor group consisted of two women and a few men, aged 18 to 49. Per donor, three plates held CD4 naive cells, three held CD4 memory, two held CD8 naive and one held CD8 memory.

TCRdb keeps only in-frame clones here, not all; method: immunoSEQ multiplex PCR. Of about 2.5 million clones in the sample, roughly 90% were seen once. All of the donors resided in Nashville, Tennessee, and each was a Caucasian adult. In the CD4+ fraction, cells were divided into CD45RA+ naive and CD45RA-negative memory subsets. This CDR3 has 13 residues. Trimming stripped 1 base from V and 6 bases from J, with 9 bases between. In germline, CDR1 is MDHEN, CDR2 SYDVKM. V usage is TRBV28 and J usage is TRBJ1-1; D is ambiguous. This receptor was identified in a man aged 18 to 29 in good health. Some clones in this sample may be carry-over from other donors' samples. The specimen was naive CD4+ T cells from PBMCs. As for subset: CD45RA+ positively selected. This CDR3 reads CASSLSGFSEAFF. For the CDR3, the DNA is TGTGCCAGCAGTTTATCTGGGTTCTCTGAAGCTTTCTTT. Full variable domain (outside the CDR3, taken from reference TRBV28 and TRBJ1-1): DVKVTQSSRYLVKRTGEKVFLECVQDMDHENMFWYRQDPGLGLRLIYFSYDVKMKEKGDIPEGYSVSREKKERFSLILESASTNQTSMYLCASSLSGFSEAFFGQGTRLTVV.